This is a list of T cell receptor beta chains from one sample in a study of blood T cell repertoires in COVID-19. The table came from immunoSEQ multiplex PCR; TCRdb's copy has only in-frame clones and leaves some out. There are more than 85,000 clones in the sample; approximately 87% occur only once, and over 15% lies in the top ten. Source material: peripheral blood. The source of these receptors is a woman between 55 and 75 years old with acute or convalescent COVID-19. The CDR3 runs from the conserved cysteine through the conserved F or W. The D gene is left open where the match is weak. Not all rows give a size; the values are once, few, many and, for expanded clones, a class.

NA	TRBV6-2/TRBV6-3	NA	TRBJ2-7	CASSVGREQYF	TGTGCCAGCAGCGTGGGGCGCGAGCAGTACTTC
NA	TRBV28	NA	TRBJ2-7	CASSRGRSEEYF	TGTGCCAGCAGCCGGGGTAGGTCCGAGGAGTACTTC
NA	TRBV2	NA	TRBJ1-4	CASGWASGEKLFF	TGTGCCAGCGGCTGGGCCAGTGGGGAAAAACTGTTTTTT
NA	TRBV7-7	once	TRBJ2-7	CASSSQPGGYDEQYF	TGTGCTAGCAGCTCCCAACCAGGTGGATACGACGAGCAGTACTTC
TRBD1	TRBV11-2	once	TRBJ1-2	CASSQMQGAGGYTF	TGTGCCAGCAGCCAAATGCAGGGGGCGGGCGGCTACACCTTC
TRBD2	TRBV7-9	NA	TRBJ2-1	CASSLRASGGVDEQFF	TGTGCCAGCAGCTTACGGGCTAGCGGGGGGGTGGATGAGCAGTTCTTC
NA	TRBV28	NA	TRBJ2-7	CASRSGVSYEQYF	TGTGCCAGCAGGTCAGGGGTCTCCTACGAGCAGTACTTC
NA	TRBV27	NA	TRBJ2-5	CASSPQGYQETQYF	TGTGCCAGCAGTCCACAGGGTTACCAAGAGACCCAGTACTTC
NA	TRBV5-1	NA	TRBJ1-2	CASSVPTGPQTLGYTF	TGCGCCAGCAGCGTGCCAACAGGGCCTCAAACCCTGGGCTACACCTTC
NA	TRBV29-1	many	TRBJ1-5	CSAVLGGGQPQHF	TGCAGCGCCGTCCTTGGGGGAGGACAGCCCCAGCATTTT
NA	TRBV11-2	NA	TRBJ2-5	CASSRQVQETQYF	TGTGCCAGCAGCCGACAGGTCCAAGAGACCCAGTACTTC
NA	TRBV6-5	NA	TRBJ2-7	CAIGDFRYEQYF	TGTGCCATCGGGGACTTCCGCTACGAGCAGTACTTC
NA	TRBV28	NA	TRBJ1-2	CASSATANYGYTF	TGTGCCAGCAGTGCAACAGCTAACTATGGCTACACCTTC
NA	TRBV27	few	TRBJ2-4	CASSLSFNSDIQYF	TGTGCCAGCAGTTTATCGTTCAACTCCGACATTCAGTACTTC
TRBD1	TRBV5-8	NA	TRBJ1-5	CASSLVGTVDQPQHF	TGTGCCAGCAGCTTGGTAGGGACAGTCGATCAGCCCCAGCATTTT
TRBD1	TRBV5-6	NA	TRBJ2-6	CASSLSRDRSPGANVLTF	TGTGCCAGCAGCCTATCCCGGGACAGGTCTCCTGGGGCCAACGTCCTGACTTTC
NA	TRBV11-2	few	TRBJ1-2	CASSLDPSMRGYTF	TGTGCCAGCAGCTTAGATCCTTCCATGCGGGGCTACACCTTC
NA	TRBV7-6	few	TRBJ2-3	CASSLARVSGDTQYF	TGTGCCAGCAGCTTAGCGAGGGTCTCTGGAGATACGCAGTATTTT
NA	TRBV20-1	NA	TRBJ2-1	CSARYPHEQFF	TGCAGTGCTAGATATCCTCATGAGCAGTTCTTC
NA	TRBV12-3/TRBV12-4	NA	TRBJ2-7	CASSVGRSYEQYF	TGTGCCAGCAGCGTGGGGCGGAGCTACGAGCAGTACTTC
TRBD1	TRBV30	NA	TRBJ1-2	CAWSSSGTATPYGYTF	TGTGCCTGGAGTTCATCCGGGACAGCTACTCCCTATGGCTACACCTTC
NA	TRBV7-9	NA	TRBJ2-4	CASSLISSNIQYF	TGTGCCAGCAGCTTAATTAGCTCGAACATTCAGTACTTC
TRBD1	TRBV5-4	few	TRBJ1-5	CASSQDRGLDQPQHF	TGTGCCAGCAGTCAGGACAGGGGGCTAGATCAGCCCCAGCATTTT
NA	TRBV7-8	NA	TRBJ1-3	CASSFTGTGNTIYF	TGTGCCAGCAGCTTCACAGGGACGGGAAACACCATATATTTT
NA	TRBV5-5	once	TRBJ1-1	CASTTSGGVAEAFF	TGTGCCAGCACCACGTCTGGGGGGGTGGCTGAAGCTTTCTTT
NA	TRBV7-8	NA	TRBJ1-5	CASSARDSGQPQHF	TGTGCCAGCAGCGCTAGGGACTCGGGTCAGCCCCAGCATTTT
TRBD2	TRBV24-1	few	TRBJ2-1	CATASSGTYNEQFF	TGTGCCACCGCGTCTAGCGGGACCTACAATGAGCAGTTCTTC
NA	TRBV11-2	NA	TRBJ1-1	CASSLSGIPLEEAFF	TGTGCCAGCAGCTTATCCGGGATCCCCCTAGAAGAAGCTTTCTTT
TRBD1	TRBV27	NA	TRBJ1-5	CASHKGAHSNQPQHF	TGTGCCAGCCATAAGGGGGCCCATAGCAATCAGCCCCAGCATTTT
TRBD1	TRBV3-1/TRBV3-2	NA	TRBJ1-4	CASSQPGTGGKLFF	TGTGCCAGCAGCCAACCCGGGACAGGGGGCAAACTGTTTTTT
TRBD2	TRBV28	NA	TRBJ2-1	CASSPGGDPGDEQFF	TGTGCCAGCAGTCCTGGGGGGGACCCAGGAGATGAGCAGTTCTTC
TRBD1	TRBV7-9	NA	TRBJ1-6	CASSSRQGRNSPLHF	TGTGCCAGCAGCTCCCGACAGGGAAGGAATTCACCCCTCCACTTT
NA	TRBV24-1	NA	TRBJ2-5	CATSDSRDSRLTQYF	TGTGCCACCAGTGACTCCCGGGACTCCAGGTTGACCCAGTACTTC
NA	TRBV28	NA	TRBJ1-2	CASSFIGATTLNYGYTF	TGTGCCAGCAGTTTTATAGGGGCGACGACTCTTAACTATGGCTACACCTTC
TRBD2	TRBV19	NA	TRBJ2-2	CASSIIAGGPDKGELFF	TGTGCCAGTAGTATCATAGCGGGAGGGCCGGATAAAGGGGAGCTGTTTTTT
TRBD1	TRBV28	NA	TRBJ1-1	CASSLSGQGRRTEAFF	TGTGCCAGCAGCCTATCGGGACAGGGAAGGAGGACTGAAGCTTTCTTT
NA	TRBV4-3	once	TRBJ2-1	CASSQDRQGYNEQFF	TGCGCCAGCAGCCAAGATCGGCAGGGTTACAATGAGCAGTTCTTC
NA	TRBV3-1/TRBV3-2	NA	TRBJ1-5	CASSQSAVWGQPQHF	TGTGCCAGCAGCCAGTCAGCGGTATGGGGACAGCCCCAGCATTTT
NA	TRBV10-3	NA	TRBJ2-1	CATYQGLDEQFF	TGTGCCACCTATCAGGGGTTAGATGAGCAGTTCTTC
TRBD2	TRBV27	NA	TRBJ2-3	CASSPLAGGGTDTQYF	TGTGCCAGCAGTCCTCTAGCGGGAGGGGGCACAGATACGCAGTATTTT
NA	TRBV2	once	TRBJ1-5	CASTMTGNHGQPQHF	TGTGCCAGCACGATGACAGGCAACCACGGCCAGCCCCAGCATTTT
NA	TRBV13	NA	TRBJ2-1	CASSILGNEQFF	TGTGCCAGCAGCATACTAGGGAATGAGCAGTTCTTC
NA	TRBV24-1	medium-sized	TRBJ1-1	CATRAGNTEAFF	TGTGCCACCAGGGCAGGGAACACTGAAGCTTTCTTT
TRBD1	TRBV10-2	once	TRBJ1-2	CASGDRGRTGYTF	TGCGCCAGCGGGGACAGGGGGCGTACTGGCTACACCTTC
NA	TRBV15	many	TRBJ1-2	CATQGGLSYSQYGYTF	TGTGCCACCCAGGGAGGATTGTCTTATTCCCAGTATGGCTACACCTTC
TRBD2	TRBV18	once	TRBJ2-1	CASSPLAGGGYNEQFF	TGTGCCAGCTCACCATTAGCGGGGGGTGGCTACAATGAGCAGTTCTTC
TRBD1	TRBV5-6	NA	TRBJ1-2	CASSGAGTGSLTNKPRF	TGTGCCAGCAGCGGGGCCGGGACAGGGTCTCTGACTAACAAACCCCGCTTC
TRBD1	TRBV12-5	NA	TRBJ1-1	CASGLGGVHTEAFF	TGTGCTAGTGGTTTAGGGGGCGTTCACACTGAAGCTTTCTTT
NA	TRBV3-1/TRBV3-2	few	TRBJ1-1	CASSQAGIEAFF	TGTGCCAGCAGCCAAGCCGGGATTGAAGCTTTCTTT
NA	TRBV7-9	NA	TRBJ2-3	CASSFGTLDTQYF	TGTGCCAGCAGCTTCGGGACTCTCGATACGCAGTATTTT
NA	TRBV30	NA	TRBJ1-5	CAWSSGERQPQHF	TGTGCCTGGAGTTCCGGGGAGAGGCAGCCCCAGCATTTT
NA	TRBV18	NA	TRBJ2-1	CASSRGQNLYNEQFF	TGTGCCAGCTCACGCGGACAGAATCTTTACAATGAGCAGTTCTTC